This is a list of T cell receptor beta chains from one sample in a study of T cell responses to AZD1222 COVID-19 vaccine. Repertoires were generated with immunoSEQ multiplex PCR, while TCRdb's copy carries only in-frame clones and drops some. The sample has 85,000 to 100,000 clones; 65% to 90% are singletons. Material: peripheral blood, obtained on day 0 of AZD1222 vaccination. These receptors were obtained from an adult in good health. CDR3s include the opening cysteine and the closing phenylalanine or tryptophan. Each record gives: CDR3 protein, CDR3 DNA, V gene, D gene, J gene, clone size. D genes are given only for firm matches. Some rows have no size entry. The others give once, few or many, or a class for an expanded clone.

cdr3_aa: CASSPNPGNTEAFF
cdr3_nt: TGTGCCAGCAGCCCCAACCCCGGGAACACTGAAGCTTTCTTT
v_call: TRBV7-2
d_call: NA
j_call: TRBJ1-1
clone_size: NA

cdr3_aa: CASSPDGQGRYGYTF
cdr3_nt: TGTGCCAGCTCACCGGACGGACAGGGACGCTATGGCTACACCTTC
v_call: TRBV18
d_call: TRBD1
j_call: TRBJ1-2
clone_size: NA

cdr3_aa: CASSPGGGAFNEQFF
cdr3_nt: TGCGCCAGCAGCCCCGGCGGGGGGGCTTTCAATGAGCAGTTCTTC
v_call: TRBV5-1
d_call: TRBD2
j_call: TRBJ2-1
clone_size: NA

cdr3_aa: CASSVSSGPNTEAFF
cdr3_nt: TGTGCCAGCAGCGTCTCCTCGGGACCGAACACTGAAGCTTTCTTT
v_call: TRBV9
d_call: NA
j_call: TRBJ1-1
clone_size: NA

cdr3_aa: CASNSGYNSPLHF
cdr3_nt: TGCGCCAGCAACTCAGGGTATAATTCACCCCTCCACTTT
v_call: TRBV10-2
d_call: NA
j_call: TRBJ1-6
clone_size: NA

cdr3_aa: CASSYRGSNEKLFF
cdr3_nt: TGTGCCAGCAGTTATCGAGGGAGTAATGAAAAACTGTTTTTT
v_call: TRBV6-5
d_call: NA
j_call: TRBJ1-4
clone_size: NA

cdr3_aa: CASRPRQVAGELFF
cdr3_nt: TGTGCCAGCAGACCTAGACAAGTTGCCGGGGAGCTGTTTTTT
v_call: TRBV6-1
d_call: NA
j_call: TRBJ2-2
clone_size: NA

cdr3_aa: CASSSGLALYNEQFF
cdr3_nt: TGTGCCAGCAGCTCAGGACTAGCGTTATACAATGAGCAGTTCTTC
v_call: TRBV11-2
d_call: TRBD2
j_call: TRBJ2-1
clone_size: NA

cdr3_aa: CAWSAGQGNTDTQYF
cdr3_nt: TGTGCCTGGAGTGCGGGACAGGGGAACACAGATACGCAGTATTTT
v_call: TRBV30
d_call: TRBD1
j_call: TRBJ2-3
clone_size: NA

cdr3_aa: CASSRSTARGRNEKLFF
cdr3_nt: TGTGCCAGCAGTAGATCAACCGCCCGGGGACGGAATGAAAAACTGTTTTTT
v_call: TRBV6-6
d_call: NA
j_call: TRBJ1-4
clone_size: NA

cdr3_aa: CASSFPGQGVQETQYF
cdr3_nt: TGTGCCAGCAGTTTTCCGGGACAGGGGGTCCAAGAGACCCAGTACTTC
v_call: TRBV6-2/TRBV6-3
d_call: TRBD1
j_call: TRBJ2-5
clone_size: NA

cdr3_aa: CATSDPAGGGETQYF
cdr3_nt: TGTGCCACCAGTGATCCAGCGGGAGGGGGAGAGACCCAGTACTTC
v_call: TRBV24-1
d_call: TRBD2
j_call: TRBJ2-5
clone_size: NA

cdr3_aa: CASSYSSIGYSETQYF
cdr3_nt: TGTGCCAGCAGTTACTCGAGCATTGGGTACTCGGAGACCCAGTACTTC
v_call: TRBV6-2/TRBV6-3
d_call: NA
j_call: TRBJ2-5
clone_size: NA

cdr3_aa: CSVGWARSEQYF
cdr3_nt: TGCAGCGTGGGGTGGGCCCGGAGCGAGCAGTACTTC
v_call: TRBV29-1
d_call: NA
j_call: TRBJ2-7
clone_size: NA

cdr3_aa: CASRFRGEQYF
cdr3_nt: TGTGCAAGTCGCTTTCGCGGGGAGCAGTACTTC
v_call: TRBV12-2
d_call: NA
j_call: TRBJ2-7
clone_size: many

cdr3_aa: CASSPRPSGGYTF
cdr3_nt: TGTGCCAGCAGCCCGCGACCCTCAGGCGGCTACACCTTC
v_call: TRBV3-1/TRBV3-2
d_call: NA
j_call: TRBJ1-2
clone_size: NA

cdr3_aa: CASSLPNTGELFF
cdr3_nt: TGTGCCAGCTCACTTCCGAACACCGGGGAGCTGTTTTTT
v_call: TRBV18
d_call: NA
j_call: TRBJ2-2
clone_size: NA

cdr3_aa: CASSPDRGSRPQHF
cdr3_nt: TGTGCCAGCAGCCCGGACAGGGGGTCACGGCCCCAGCATTTT
v_call: TRBV6-5
d_call: TRBD1
j_call: TRBJ1-5
clone_size: NA

cdr3_aa: CASSQPGTNYGYTF
cdr3_nt: TGTGCCAGCAGCCAACCAGGGACTAACTATGGCTACACCTTC
v_call: TRBV3-1/TRBV3-2
d_call: NA
j_call: TRBJ1-2
clone_size: NA

cdr3_aa: CASSLGNRDYGYTF
cdr3_nt: TGTGCCAGCAGCTTAGGTAACAGGGACTATGGCTACACCTTC
v_call: TRBV7-2
d_call: NA
j_call: TRBJ1-2
clone_size: NA

cdr3_aa: CASSSTTVPKEQFF
cdr3_nt: TGTGCCAGCAGTTCGACGACAGTTCCTAAGGAGCAGTTCTTC
v_call: TRBV6-5
d_call: NA
j_call: TRBJ2-1
clone_size: NA

cdr3_aa: CASSVGAGRTDTQYF
cdr3_nt: TGTGCCAGCAGCGTCGGGGCCGGGCGCACAGATACGCAGTATTTT
v_call: TRBV9
d_call: NA
j_call: TRBJ2-3
clone_size: once

cdr3_aa: CASSRNSDTQYF
cdr3_nt: TGTGCCAGCAGCCGAAACTCAGATACGCAGTATTTT
v_call: TRBV7-8
d_call: NA
j_call: TRBJ2-3
clone_size: NA

cdr3_aa: CASSLNPGTTNEKLFF
cdr3_nt: TGTGCCAGCAGCTTAAATCCGGGGACAACTAATGAAAAACTGTTTTTT
v_call: TRBV11-2
d_call: NA
j_call: TRBJ1-4
clone_size: NA

cdr3_aa: CASSFFGEGQPQHF
cdr3_nt: TGTGCCAGCAGCTTTTTCGGGGAAGGGCAGCCCCAGCATTTT
v_call: TRBV7-9
d_call: NA
j_call: TRBJ1-5
clone_size: NA